Listed below are T cell receptor beta chains from one sample, sequenced in a study of breast tumors, draining lymph nodes, adjacent tissues. TCRdb recomputed calls from the multiplex PCR reads with MiXCR, one row per CDR3 protein. The sample comprises 100,000 to 150,000 distinct CDR3 sequences, 20% of which are singletons, and roughly 3.5% rests with the top ten. What was sequenced was axillary lymph node tissue. These receptors were taken from a female donor with breast cancer. Some clones in this sample may be carry-over from other donors' samples. Each CDR3 is given with its conserved first and last residue. The D gene is left open where the match is weak. Clone size is stated in some rows and not others, as once, few, many or a class when expanded.

j_call: TRBJ1-1; d_call: NA; clone_size: once; cdr3_length: 17; v_call: TRBV27; cdr3_nt: TGTGCCAGCAGTTTACTTTCCGCGGCGGGCCGTCGGGACGAAGCTTTCTTT; cdr3_aa: CASSLLSAAGRRDEAFF
j_call: TRBJ2-2; d_call: NA; clone_size: many; cdr3_length: 14; v_call: TRBV10-3; cdr3_nt: TGTGCCTCCGGCGGGGGCGCGGGAACCGGGGAGCTGTTTTTT; cdr3_aa: CASGGGAGTGELFF
j_call: TRBJ2-3; d_call: NA; clone_size: few; cdr3_length: 15; v_call: TRBV28; cdr3_nt: TGTGCCAGCGGAATACCGGGATCAGGCGCAGATACGCAGTATTTT; cdr3_aa: CASGIPGSGADTQYF
j_call: TRBJ2-7; d_call: NA; clone_size: many; cdr3_length: 14; v_call: TRBV6-6; cdr3_nt: TGTGCCAGCAGTCTACCCGGACAAGTATACGAGCAGTACTTC; cdr3_aa: CASSLPGQVYEQYF
j_call: TRBJ1-1; d_call: NA; clone_size: NA; cdr3_length: 14; v_call: TRBV20-1; cdr3_nt: TGCAGTGCTAATCGTGGAGTCTTGGTTACTGAAGCTTTCTTT; cdr3_aa: CSANRGVLVTEAFF
j_call: TRBJ2-1; d_call: NA; clone_size: NA; cdr3_length: 15; v_call: TRBV28; cdr3_nt: TGTGCCAGCAGTTTTTTTTTGGGCGGGGAGGCTGAGCAGTTCTTC; cdr3_aa: CASSFFLGGEAEQFF
j_call: TRBJ1-2; d_call: NA; clone_size: many; cdr3_length: 12; v_call: TRBV6-5; cdr3_nt: TGTGCCAGCAGTAGAAGGGGTAGTGGCTACACCTTC; cdr3_aa: CASSRRGSGYTF
j_call: TRBJ2-5; d_call: NA; clone_size: many; cdr3_length: 14; v_call: TRBV10-2; cdr3_nt: TGCGCCAGCAGTGGTCAAAGGGTCGAAGAGACCCAGTACTTC; cdr3_aa: CASSGQRVEETQYF
j_call: TRBJ2-3; d_call: TRBD2; clone_size: few; cdr3_length: 17; v_call: TRBV5-6; cdr3_nt: TGTGCCAGCAGCTTTTGGACTAGCTTTTCTGGCACAGATACGCAGTATTTT; cdr3_aa: CASSFWTSFSGTDTQYF
j_call: TRBJ2-2; d_call: NA; clone_size: NA; cdr3_length: 14; v_call: TRBV7-2; cdr3_nt: TGTGCCAGCAGCTCAAACCCCGTGGCCGGGGAGCTGCTTTTT; cdr3_aa: CASSSNPVAGELLF
j_call: TRBJ2-1; d_call: TRBD2; clone_size: many; cdr3_length: 16; v_call: TRBV7-2; cdr3_nt: TGTGCCAGCAGCTTAGTCGATCTAGCGGATTACAATGAGCAGTTCTTC; cdr3_aa: CASSLVDLADYNEQFF
j_call: TRBJ2-2; d_call: NA; clone_size: many; cdr3_length: 16; v_call: TRBV20-1; cdr3_nt: TGCAGTGCTAGAGAGGTAGCAGGGTCGAACACCGGGGAGCTGTTTTTT; cdr3_aa: CSAREVAGSNTGELFF
j_call: TRBJ2-3; d_call: TRBD1; clone_size: many; cdr3_length: 16; v_call: TRBV9; cdr3_nt: TGTGCCAGCAGCGCCAGGGGACAGGGGGTCGGAGATACGCAGTATTTT; cdr3_aa: CASSARGQGVGDTQYF
j_call: TRBJ2-5; d_call: TRBD2; clone_size: many; cdr3_length: 17; v_call: TRBV12-3/TRBV12-4; cdr3_nt: TGTGCCAGCAGGTTGGGTCGGTCCACTAGCGGCCAAGAGACCCAGTACTTC; cdr3_aa: CASRLGRSTSGQETQYF
j_call: TRBJ2-1; d_call: NA; clone_size: NA; cdr3_length: 16; v_call: TRBV6-5; cdr3_nt: TGTGCCAGCAGTTACTCGAAGCGGGTTTCCTGCAATGAGCAGTTCTTC; cdr3_aa: CASSYSKRVSCNEQFF
j_call: TRBJ2-7; d_call: TRBD2; clone_size: many; cdr3_length: 13; v_call: TRBV19; cdr3_nt: TGTGCCAGTAGTATGCCGGGGGGATACGAGCAGTACTTC; cdr3_aa: CASSMPGGYEQYF
j_call: TRBJ1-5; d_call: NA; clone_size: many; cdr3_length: 14; v_call: TRBV19; cdr3_nt: TGTGCCAGTAGTCCCAAGACCCTGAATCAGCCCCAGCATTTT; cdr3_aa: CASSPKTLNQPQHF
j_call: TRBJ1-2; d_call: TRBD1; clone_size: many; cdr3_length: 15; v_call: TRBV19; cdr3_nt: TGTGCCAGTAGTATTCCGACAGGGACGATCGGTGGCTACACCTTC; cdr3_aa: CASSIPTGTIGGYTF
j_call: TRBJ2-7; d_call: NA; clone_size: many; cdr3_length: 14; v_call: TRBV3-1; cdr3_nt: TGTGCCAGCAGCCAGAGGGGGAACTCCTACGAGCAGTACTTC; cdr3_aa: CASSQRGNSYEQYF
j_call: TRBJ2-3; d_call: NA; clone_size: many; cdr3_length: 11; v_call: TRBV2; cdr3_nt: TGTGCCAGCAGGGGGACAAATACGCAGTATTTT; cdr3_aa: CASRGTNTQYF
j_call: TRBJ1-3; d_call: NA; clone_size: many; cdr3_length: 16; v_call: TRBV19; cdr3_nt: TGTGCCAGTAGTATAGGTCGAAGAGGGTCTGGAAACACCATATATTTT; cdr3_aa: CASSIGRRGSGNTIYF
j_call: TRBJ2-7; d_call: NA; clone_size: once; cdr3_length: 12; v_call: TRBV28; cdr3_nt: TGTGCCAGCGCAGCCAACAGGGCCGAGCAGTACTTC; cdr3_aa: CASAANRAEQYF
j_call: TRBJ2-1; d_call: NA; clone_size: many; cdr3_length: 12; v_call: TRBV20-1; cdr3_nt: TGCAGTGCTAGAGGCCGGTGGGGTGAGCAGTTCTTC; cdr3_aa: CSARGRWGEQFF
j_call: TRBJ2-5; d_call: NA; clone_size: NA; cdr3_length: 16; v_call: TRBV5-6; cdr3_nt: TGTGCCAGCAGCCCCTTTGTGGGATCTTTTCAAGAGACCCAGTACTTC; cdr3_aa: CASSPFVGSFQETQYF
j_call: TRBJ2-1; d_call: TRBD2; clone_size: many; cdr3_length: 15; v_call: TRBV5-1; cdr3_nt: TGCGCCAGCAGCAAACTAGCGGGATACGGCAATGAGCAGTTCTTC; cdr3_aa: CASSKLAGYGNEQFF
j_call: TRBJ2-3; d_call: NA; clone_size: many; cdr3_length: 13; v_call: TRBV7-6; cdr3_nt: TGTGCCAGCAGCTTGGGGGGATCAGATACGCAGTATTTT; cdr3_aa: CASSLGGSDTQYF
j_call: TRBJ2-7; d_call: TRBD2; clone_size: NA; cdr3_length: 15; v_call: TRBV28; cdr3_nt: TGTGCCAGCAGTTGGACTAGCGGGACGGAATTAGAGCAGTACTTC; cdr3_aa: CASSWTSGTELEQYF
j_call: TRBJ2-1; d_call: NA; clone_size: NA; cdr3_length: 16; v_call: TRBV5-6; cdr3_nt: TGTGCCAGCAGCTTATCCGGGATAGGGGGTTACAATGAGCAGTTCTTC; cdr3_aa: CASSLSGIGGYNEQFF
j_call: TRBJ2-2; d_call: NA; clone_size: many; cdr3_length: 15; v_call: TRBV19; cdr3_nt: TGTGCCAGTAGTTACGGGGCAATGAACACCGGGGAGCTGTTTTTT; cdr3_aa: CASSYGAMNTGELFF
j_call: TRBJ2-1; d_call: NA; clone_size: many; cdr3_length: 18; v_call: TRBV6-4; cdr3_nt: TGTGCCAGCAGAGTGGCAGTCCCCCGACCGACCAGAGACAATGAGCAGTTCTTC; cdr3_aa: CASRVAVPRPTRDNEQFF
j_call: TRBJ2-2; d_call: NA; clone_size: many; cdr3_length: 15; v_call: TRBV2; cdr3_nt: TGTGCCAGCAGTGAAATTCTTGGGAACACCGGGGAGCTGTTTTTT; cdr3_aa: CASSEILGNTGELFF
j_call: TRBJ1-2; d_call: NA; clone_size: many; cdr3_length: 13; v_call: TRBV6-1; cdr3_nt: TGTGCCAGCAGTGAAGCAATGTCCAGTGGCTACACCTTC; cdr3_aa: CASSEAMSSGYTF
j_call: TRBJ1-4; d_call: TRBD1; clone_size: many; cdr3_length: 14; v_call: TRBV4-1; cdr3_nt: TGCGCCAGCAGCCAAGGGACAGGGGTTGAAAAACTGTTTTTT; cdr3_aa: CASSQGTGVEKLFF
j_call: TRBJ2-1; d_call: TRBD1; clone_size: few; cdr3_length: 16; v_call: TRBV18; cdr3_nt: TGTGCCAGCTCGCTCCGAGGGACAGCCTCCTACAATGAGCAGTTCTTC; cdr3_aa: CASSLRGTASYNEQFF
j_call: TRBJ2-3; d_call: NA; clone_size: NA; cdr3_length: 15; v_call: TRBV18; cdr3_nt: TGTGCCAGCTCACCTTCCGTACTTAGCACAGATACGCAGTATTTT; cdr3_aa: CASSPSVLSTDTQYF
j_call: TRBJ2-5; d_call: TRBD2; clone_size: few; cdr3_length: 15; v_call: TRBV18; cdr3_nt: TGTGCCAGCTCACCATCGGCTAGCGGGAGTGAGACCCAGTACTTC; cdr3_aa: CASSPSASGSETQYF
j_call: TRBJ2-7; d_call: TRBD2; clone_size: many; cdr3_length: 15; v_call: TRBV5-5; cdr3_nt: TGTGCCAGCAGCTTGGGTCCTAGCGGAGCCTACGAGCAGTACTTC; cdr3_aa: CASSLGPSGAYEQYF
j_call: TRBJ2-1; d_call: NA; clone_size: many; cdr3_length: 11; v_call: TRBV3-1; cdr3_nt: TGTGCCAGCAGCCGAGCAGTTGAGCAGTTCTTC; cdr3_aa: CASSRAVEQFF
j_call: TRBJ1-5; d_call: TRBD1; clone_size: few; cdr3_length: 15; v_call: TRBV20-1; cdr3_nt: TGCAGTGCTAGAAGGGTCGGACAGGGCCGTCAGCCCCAGCATTTT; cdr3_aa: CSARRVGQGRQPQHF
j_call: TRBJ1-1; d_call: NA; clone_size: NA; cdr3_length: 11; v_call: TRBV10-3; cdr3_nt: TGTGCCATCAGTGAAAAGAGGGAAGCTTTCTTT; cdr3_aa: CAISEKREAFF
j_call: TRBJ1-4; d_call: NA; clone_size: many; cdr3_length: 16; v_call: TRBV4-2; cdr3_nt: TGTGCCAGCAGCCCTCAGGAACTTGCAACTAATGAAAAACTGTTTTTT; cdr3_aa: CASSPQELATNEKLFF
j_call: TRBJ2-1; d_call: NA; clone_size: many; cdr3_length: 14; v_call: TRBV9; cdr3_nt: TGTGCCAGCAGCGTAGTCGGGGGATCGAATGAGCAGTTCTTC; cdr3_aa: CASSVVGGSNEQFF